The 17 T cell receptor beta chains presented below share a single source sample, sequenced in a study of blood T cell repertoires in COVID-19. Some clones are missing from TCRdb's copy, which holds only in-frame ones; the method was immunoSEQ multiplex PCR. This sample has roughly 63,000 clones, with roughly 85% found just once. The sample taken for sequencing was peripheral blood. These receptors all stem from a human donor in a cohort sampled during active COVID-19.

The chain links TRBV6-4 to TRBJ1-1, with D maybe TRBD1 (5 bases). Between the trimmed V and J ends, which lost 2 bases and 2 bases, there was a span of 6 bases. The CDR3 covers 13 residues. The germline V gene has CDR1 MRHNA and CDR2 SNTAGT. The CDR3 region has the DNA TGTGCCAGCAGTGACGACAGCAACACTGAAGCTTTCTTT. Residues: CASSDDSNTEAFF.

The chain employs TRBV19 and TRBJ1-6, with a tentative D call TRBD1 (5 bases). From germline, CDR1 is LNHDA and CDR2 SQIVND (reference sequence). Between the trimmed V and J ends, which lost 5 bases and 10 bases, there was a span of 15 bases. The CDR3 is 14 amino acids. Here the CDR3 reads CASSGREGRSPLHF. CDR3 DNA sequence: TGTGCCAGTAGTGGGAGGGAGGGGAGGTCACCCCTCCACTTT.

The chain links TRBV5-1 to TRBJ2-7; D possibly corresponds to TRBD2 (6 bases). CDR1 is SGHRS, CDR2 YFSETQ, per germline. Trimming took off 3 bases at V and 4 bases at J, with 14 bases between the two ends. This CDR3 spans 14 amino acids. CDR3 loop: CASSWANGGYEQYF. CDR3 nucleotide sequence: TGCGCCAGCAGCTGGGCTAACGGGGGTTACGAGCAGTACTTC.

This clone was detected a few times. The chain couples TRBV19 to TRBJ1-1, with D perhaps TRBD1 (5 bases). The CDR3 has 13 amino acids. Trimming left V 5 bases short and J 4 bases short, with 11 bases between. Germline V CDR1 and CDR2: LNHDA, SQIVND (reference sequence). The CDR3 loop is CASSSRERTEAFF. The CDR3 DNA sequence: TGTGCCAGTAGTTCCAGGGAACGCACTGAAGCTTTCTTT.

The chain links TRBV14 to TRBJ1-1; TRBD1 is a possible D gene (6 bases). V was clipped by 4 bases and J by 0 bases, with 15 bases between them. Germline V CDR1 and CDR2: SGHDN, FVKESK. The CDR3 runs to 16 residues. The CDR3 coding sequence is TGTGCCAGCAGCCTAAGGGGGGGGGCGATGAACACTGAAGCTTTCTTT. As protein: CASSLRGGAMNTEAFF.

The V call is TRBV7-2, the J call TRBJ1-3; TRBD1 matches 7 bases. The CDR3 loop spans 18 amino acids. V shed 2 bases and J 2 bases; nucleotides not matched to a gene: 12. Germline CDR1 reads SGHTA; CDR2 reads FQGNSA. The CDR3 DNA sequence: TGTGCCAGCAGCTTACTTTCCCCGGCAGGGGGTACTGGAAACACCATATATTTT. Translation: CASSLLSPAGGTGNTIYF.

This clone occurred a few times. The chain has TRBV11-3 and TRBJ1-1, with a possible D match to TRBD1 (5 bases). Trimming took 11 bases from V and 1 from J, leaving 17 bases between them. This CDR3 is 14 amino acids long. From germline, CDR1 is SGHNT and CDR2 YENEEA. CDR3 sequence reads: CAVSNRDWNTEAFF. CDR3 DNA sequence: TGTGCCGTGAGCAACCGGGACTGGAACACTGAAGCTTTCTTT.

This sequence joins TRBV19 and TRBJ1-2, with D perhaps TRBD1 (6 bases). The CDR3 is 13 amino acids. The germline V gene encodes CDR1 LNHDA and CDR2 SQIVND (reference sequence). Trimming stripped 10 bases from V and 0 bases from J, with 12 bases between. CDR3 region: CATKQGPNYGYTF. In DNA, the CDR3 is TGTGCCACCAAACAGGGACCTAACTATGGCTACACCTTC.

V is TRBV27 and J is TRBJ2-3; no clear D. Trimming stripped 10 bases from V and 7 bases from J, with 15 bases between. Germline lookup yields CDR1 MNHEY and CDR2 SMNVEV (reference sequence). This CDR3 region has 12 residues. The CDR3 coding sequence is TGTGCCAACTGTAATTTCGTCCATACGCAGTATTTT. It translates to CANCNFVHTQYF.

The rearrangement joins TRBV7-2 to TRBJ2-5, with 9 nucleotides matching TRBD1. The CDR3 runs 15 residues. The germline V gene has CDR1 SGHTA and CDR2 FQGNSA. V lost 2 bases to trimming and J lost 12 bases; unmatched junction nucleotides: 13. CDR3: CASSLMGQGRSREYF. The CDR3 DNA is TGTGCCAGCAGCTTAATGGGACAGGGTCGGTCCCGGGAGTACTTC.

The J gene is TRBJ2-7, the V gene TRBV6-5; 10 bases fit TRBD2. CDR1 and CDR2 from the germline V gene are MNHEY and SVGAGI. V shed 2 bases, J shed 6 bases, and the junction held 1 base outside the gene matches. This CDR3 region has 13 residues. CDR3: CASSYQREGEQYF. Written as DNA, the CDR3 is TGTGCCAGCAGTTACCAGCGGGAGGGCGAGCAGTACTTC.

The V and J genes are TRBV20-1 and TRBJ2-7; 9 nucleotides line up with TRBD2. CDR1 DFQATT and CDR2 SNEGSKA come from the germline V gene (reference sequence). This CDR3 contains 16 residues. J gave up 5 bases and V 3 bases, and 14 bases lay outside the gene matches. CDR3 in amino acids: CSASRHRPSGRNEQYF. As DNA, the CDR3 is TGCAGTGCTAGTCGACACCGACCAAGCGGGAGGAACGAGCAGTACTTC.

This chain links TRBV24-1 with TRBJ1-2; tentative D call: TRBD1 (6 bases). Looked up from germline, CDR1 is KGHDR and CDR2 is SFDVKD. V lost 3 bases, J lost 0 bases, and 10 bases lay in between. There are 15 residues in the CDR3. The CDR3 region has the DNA TGTGCCACCAGTGATGGACAGATAGCTAACTATGGCTACACCTTC. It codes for CATSDGQIANYGYTF.

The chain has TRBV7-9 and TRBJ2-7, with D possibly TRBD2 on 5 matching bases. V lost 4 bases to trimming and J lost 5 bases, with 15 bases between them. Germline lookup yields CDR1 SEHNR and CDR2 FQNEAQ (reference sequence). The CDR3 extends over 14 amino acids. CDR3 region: CASSSNPEVNEQYF. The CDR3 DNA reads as TGTGCCAGCAGCTCAAATCCGGAGGTAAACGAGCAGTACTTC.

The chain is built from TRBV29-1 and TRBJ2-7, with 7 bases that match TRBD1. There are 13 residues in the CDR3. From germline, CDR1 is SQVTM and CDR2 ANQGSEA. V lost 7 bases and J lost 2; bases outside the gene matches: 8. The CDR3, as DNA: TGCAGCGCCCTGACAGGGAGCGCCTACGAGCAGTACTTC. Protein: CSALTGSAYEQYF.

In DNA, the CDR3 is TGTGCCAGCAGCTCGACAGCCTCTGGAAACACCATATATTTT. Translation gives CASSSTASGNTIYF. The chain uses TRBV7-8 and TRBJ1-3; tentatively, D is TRBD1 (5 bases). CDR3 length: 14 residues. In germline, CDR1 is SGHVS, CDR2 FQNEAQ. The V gene lost 4 bases and the J gene lost 0 bases, with 7 bases spanning the gap.

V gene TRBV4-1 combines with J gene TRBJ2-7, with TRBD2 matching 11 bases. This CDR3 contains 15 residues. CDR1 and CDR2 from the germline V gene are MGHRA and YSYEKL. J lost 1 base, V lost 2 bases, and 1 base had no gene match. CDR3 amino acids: CASSQLAGGSYEQYF. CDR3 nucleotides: TGCGCCAGCAGCCAACTAGCGGGAGGTTCCTACGAGCAGTACTTC.